A selection of T cell receptor beta chains follows, all from one sample in a study of patients and donors after allogeneic stem cell transplantation. TCRdb called the RT-PCR reads again in MiXCR, with one record for every CDR3 protein. Among approximately 250,000 distinct CDR3 sequences listed, over 12% were seen once. Input material: blood, either unsorted or a sorted T cell fraction (not recorded which). These receptors were taken from a human donor who was either an allogeneic HSCT recipient or a stem cell or donor lymphocyte infusion donor (not recorded which). It is not recorded whose cells these are; they may come from a transplant donor. CDR3s include the opening cysteine and the closing phenylalanine or tryptophan. D genes are given only for firm matches. Rows may omit the clone size; those that give it use once, few, many or a size class.

J: TRBJ1-5; size: many; V: TRBV12-3/TRBV12-4; D: NA; DNA: TGTGCCAGCAGTCTAGTTAATAGCAATCAGCCCCAGCATTTT; CDR3: CASSLVNSNQPQHF
J: TRBJ2-3; size: few; V: TRBV5-1; D: NA; DNA: TGCGCCAGCAGCTTCGAAGGGTTAAAAATGGATACGCAGTATTTT; CDR3: CASSFEGLKMDTQYF
J: TRBJ1-4; size: few; V: TRBV7-9; D: TRBD1; DNA: TGTGCCAGCAGCTCTTCGACAGGGGTGAATGAAAAACTGTTTTTT; CDR3: CASSSSTGVNEKLFF
J: TRBJ1-2; size: NA; V: TRBV28; D: TRBD1; DNA: TGTGCCAGCAGTTCATCGGGACAGGGGAACTATGGCTACACCTTC; CDR3: CASSSSGQGNYGYTF
J: TRBJ2-3; size: NA; V: TRBV15; D: TRBD2; DNA: TGTGCCACCAGCCCTGGGACTAGCGGAGCCACAGATACGCAGTATTTT; CDR3: CATSPGTSGATDTQYF
J: TRBJ2-5; size: few; V: TRBV11-2; D: TRBD2; DNA: TGTGCCAGCAGCTTCGGGGCTAGCGGGGCGGGGGAGACCCAGTACTTC; CDR3: CASSFGASGAGETQYF
J: TRBJ2-2; size: many; V: TRBV7-6; D: NA; DNA: TGTGCCAGCAGCTTAGAAGGGAACGGCCCCGAGCTGTTTTTT; CDR3: CASSLEGNGPELFF
J: TRBJ1-2; size: NA; V: TRBV7-9; D: NA; DNA: TGTGCCAGCAGCGTAGCCCTCGGAGGGTATGGCTACACCTTC; CDR3: CASSVALGGYGYTF
J: TRBJ2-7; size: NA; V: TRBV20-1; D: NA; DNA: TGCAGTGCTAGAGGTAACGGGGTCCTCTCCTACGAGCAGTACTTC; CDR3: CSARGNGVLSYEQYF
J: TRBJ1-5; size: few; V: TRBV6-1; D: TRBD1; DNA: TGTGCCAGCAGTATACAGGGGGCGGTCAATCAGCCCCAGCATTTT; CDR3: CASSIQGAVNQPQHF
J: TRBJ1-1; size: few; V: TRBV20-1; D: NA; DNA: TGCAGTGCTAGATCGCCCGGGGCGCTCACTGAAGCTTTCTTT; CDR3: CSARSPGALTEAFF
J: TRBJ1-2; size: many; V: TRBV5-4; D: NA; DNA: TGTGCCAGCAGCTTAACTAGGGTTGGCGGCTACACCTTC; CDR3: CASSLTRVGGYTF
J: TRBJ2-7; size: few; V: TRBV11-2; D: NA; DNA: TGTGCCAGCAGCTACGGGGGGCCCACGGGCGAGCAGTACTTC; CDR3: CASSYGGPTGEQYF
J: TRBJ2-1; size: many; V: TRBV11-2; D: TRBD2; DNA: TGTGCCAGCAGCTCACCTCTAGGACTAGCGGGGGGCCAGAGCTCCTACAATGAGCAGTTCTTC; CDR3: CASSSPLGLAGGQSSYNEQFF
J: TRBJ1-5; size: few; V: TRBV30; D: NA; DNA: TGTGCCTGGAGTGTAGGGGTTCTTAAGCCCCAGCATTTT; CDR3: CAWSVGVLKPQHF
J: TRBJ1-1; size: many; V: TRBV28; D: NA; DNA: TGTGCCAGCAGTTTACCTGTAAACACTGAAGCTTTCTTT; CDR3: CASSLPVNTEAFF
J: TRBJ2-6; size: NA; V: TRBV15; D: NA; DNA: TGTGCCACCAGCAGAGCCAAAGGGTACTCTGGGGCCAACGTCCTGACTTTC; CDR3: CATSRAKGYSGANVLTF
J: TRBJ1-5; size: many; V: TRBV4-1; D: NA; DNA: TGCGCCAGCAGCCAACCGGGGAGGGGGGGAGATCAGCCCCAGCATTTT; CDR3: CASSQPGRGGDQPQHF
J: TRBJ2-5; size: few; V: TRBV4-3; D: NA; DNA: TGCGCCAGCAGCCTGCACCTACGCGGGTTAGAGACCCAGTACTTC; CDR3: CASSLHLRGLETQYF
J: TRBJ2-3; size: few; V: TRBV19; D: NA; DNA: TGTGCCAGTAGTATCCGTAGGGCGAGGACAGATACGCAGTATTTT; CDR3: CASSIRRARTDTQYF
J: TRBJ2-7; size: NA; V: TRBV6-2/TRBV6-3; D: TRBD1; DNA: TGTGCCAGCAGTCGACCCCCGGGACAGGGCAGCTACGAGCAGTACTTC; CDR3: CASSRPPGQGSYEQYF
J: TRBJ2-2; size: few; V: TRBV2; D: NA; DNA: TGTGCCAGCAGCAGGGTGGGCACCGGGGAGCTGTTTTTT; CDR3: CASSRVGTGELFF
J: TRBJ1-1; size: NA; V: TRBV6-5; D: NA; DNA: TGTGCCAGCAGTTACAGGGGCAGGGTCTTCCACACTGAAGCTTTCTTT; CDR3: CASSYRGRVFHTEAFF